Below are 18 T cell receptor beta chains sequenced from a single sample in a study of blood T cell repertoires in COVID-19 (dated by TCRdb to about 2020). Receptor libraries were prepared by the immunoSEQ multiplex PCR assay. Drawn from immuneACCESS, this table holds only the in-frame rearrangements with V and J called that TCRdb kept. Clones are partly lost; checked studies trace under half to an unresolved V gene and leave the rest unexplained. The sample table shows about 80,000 clones, and around 88% are seen once. The ten largest clonotypes hold roughly 5.3% of the sample. The sample consisted of peripheral blood. The receptors were gathered from a woman older than 75 with active or convalescent COVID-19.

As regards this clone: The sample has other DNA sequences that encode this CDR3 too. The CDR3 region has the DNA TGCGCCAGCAGCCCCGGACTAGCGGGGGGGCAAGAGACCCAGTACTTC. Translated: CASSPGLAGGQETQYF. The rearrangement uses TRBV5-1 and TRBJ2-5; 15 nucleotides align to TRBD2. With V trimmed by 4 bases and J by 2 bases, 3 bases remained unmatched. Germline CDR1 reads SGHRS; CDR2 reads YFSETQ. The CDR3 consists of 16 residues.

Worth noting for this clone: Other DNA sequences from this sample encode an identical CDR3 as well. The rearrangement joins TRBV19 to TRBJ2-1; D might be TRBD1 (8 bases). CDR3 size: 17 residues. Germline V gives CDR1 LNHDA, CDR2 SQIVND (reference sequence). The V end was cut by 5 bases, the J end by 10 bases, with 27 bases between. The CDR3 DNA reads as TGTGCCAGTAGTCCCGGGGCGGGGAGGACAGGGCGGGGGGAGCAGTTCTTC. Translating gives CASSPGAGRTGRGEQFF.

The J gene is TRBJ2-7, the V gene TRBV18, with a tentative D call TRBD2 (5 bases). CDR3 length equals 14 residues. CDR1 and CDR2 (germline): KGHSH, LQKENI. The ends were cut back, 4 bases at V and 2 bases at J, with 12 bases in the middle. The CDR3 is CASSRGLETYEQYF. DNA for the CDR3: TGTGCCAGCTCACGAGGACTGGAAACCTACGAGCAGTACTTC.

V is TRBV7-8 and J is TRBJ2-7, with TRBD2 as a possible D gene (6 bases). Germline loops: CDR1 SGHVS, CDR2 FQNEAQ. The CDR3 contains 13 residues. V was trimmed by 2 bases and J by 6 bases, leaving 11 bases between them. CDR3 residues: CASSLLTGVEQYF. CDR3 DNA sequence: TGTGCCAGCAGCTTACTGACGGGAGTCGAGCAGTACTTC.

The gene calls are TRBV28 and TRBJ1-3; D gene ambiguous. The CDR3 has 13 residues. Germline loops: CDR1 MDHEN, CDR2 SYDVKM. Trimming removed 5 bases from V and 2 bases from J, with 7 bases in between. The CDR3 here is CASSRPPGNTIYF. The DNA for the CDR3 is TGTGCCAGCAGTCGTCCCCCTGGAAACACCATATATTTT.

This clone showed up just once. The J gene is TRBJ1-1, the V gene TRBV21-1. TRBV21-1 is a pseudogene locus. There are 15 residues in the CDR3. The CDR3 loop is CASSNIGGRNTEAFF. The CDR3 DNA reads as TGTGCCAGCAGCAATATAGGAGGGCGGAACACTGAAGCTTTCTTT.

This rearrangement joins TRBV6-2 or TRBV6-3 to TRBJ2-7; D call uncertain. Trimming shortened V by 4 bases and J by 0 bases, and 10 bases separated the two germline ends. The CDR3 is 14 amino acids. Germline V CDR1 and CDR2: MNHEY, SVGEGT. CDR3 nucleotides: TGTGCCAGCAGTTTCAGACAAAGCTCCTACGAGCAGTACTTC. Residues: CASSFRQSSYEQYF.

The rearrangement joins TRBV5-1 to TRBJ2-5; D possibly corresponds to TRBD2 (5 bases). Germline V gene lookup returns CDR1 SGHRS and CDR2 YFSETQ. This CDR3 contains 15 residues. The V gene lost 0 bases and the J gene lost 0 bases, with 9 bases spanning the gap. For the CDR3, the DNA is TGCGCCAGCAGCTTGGTAGGAGGCCACCAAGAGACCCAGTACTTC. Protein product: CASSLVGGHQETQYF.

V gene TRBV9 combines with J gene TRBJ2-7, with D possibly matching TRBD2 (7 bases). The CDR3 consists of 14 residues. V was shortened by 3 bases and J by 7 bases, with 17 bases between the two germline ends. CDR1 is SGDLS and CDR2 is YYNGEE in the germline V gene. CDR3 sequence: CASSASGGAREQYF. As DNA, the CDR3 is TGTGCCAGCAGCGCATCTGGGGGGGCCCGGGAGCAGTACTTC.

The chain is built from TRBV3-1 (or the pseudogene TRBV3-2) and TRBJ1-3; TRBD1 matches 8 bases. The V gene's germline CDR1 is LGHDT and CDR2 YNNKEL (reference sequence). Germline trimming cut 5 bases from V and 1 base from J; bases unmatched to any gene: 7. This CDR3 has 16 amino acids. The CDR3 bases are TGTGCCAGCAGCTACCACAGGGGGGCATCTGGAAACACCATATATTTT. Amino acid sequence: CASSYHRGASGNTIYF.

This rearrangement joins TRBV13 to TRBJ2-7; TRBD2 aligns across 10 bases. V lost 1 base and J lost 1; bases outside the gene matches: 1. In germline, CDR1 is PRHDT, CDR2 FYEKMQ (reference sequence). The CDR3 runs 15 residues. The CDR3 is CASSLDSGRSYEQYF. DNA for the CDR3: TGTGCCAGCAGCTTAGATAGCGGGAGGTCCTACGAGCAGTACTTC. Supplemented by reference TRBV13 and TRBJ2-7, the full variable domain reads AAGVIQSPRHLIKEKRETATLKCYPIPRHDTVYWYQQGPGQDPQFLISFYEKMQSDKGSIPDRFSAQQFSDYHSELNMSSLELGDSALYFCASSLDSGRSYEQYFGPGTRLTVT.

The rearrangement links TRBV15 to TRBJ1-1; no firm D call. The length of the CDR3 is 12 residues. Germline V gene lookup returns CDR1 LNHNV and CDR2 YYDKDF (reference sequence). Trimming left V 3 bases short and J 10 bases short, with 12 bases between. CDR3 in amino acids: CATSRSGFGAFF. In DNA form, the CDR3 reads TGTGCCACCAGCAGGTCGGGTTTTGGAGCTTTCTTT. Using reference TRBV15 and TRBJ1-1 for the parts outside the CDR3, the full variable domain is DAMVIQNPRYQVTQFGKPVTLSCSQTLNHNVMYWYQQKSSQAPKLLFHYYDKDFNNEADTPDNFQSRRPNTSFCFLDIRSPGLGDTAMYLCATSRSGFGAFFGQGTRLTVV.

This chain links TRBV7-3 with TRBJ2-4; D is undetermined. Germline values: CDR1 SGHTA, CDR2 FQGTGA. This CDR3 has 15 residues. Trimming removed 2 bases from V and 6 bases from J, with 14 bases in between. CDR3 coding DNA: TGTGCCAGCAGCTTATCCCCGGGTCCGGGAAACATTCAGTACTTC. This codes for CASSLSPGPGNIQYF. Full variable domain (remainder filled in from reference TRBV7-3 and TRBJ2-4): GAGVSQTPSNKVTEKGKYVELRCDPISGHTALYWYRQSLGQGPEFLIYFQGTGAADDSGLPNDRFFAVRPEGSVSTLKIQRTERGDSAVYLCASSLSPGPGNIQYFGAGTRLSVL.

The chain joins TRBV7-2 to TRBJ2-5; D gene ambiguous. This CDR3 is built from 13 residues. V was shortened by 2 bases and J by 5 bases, with 9 bases between the two germline ends. CDR1 is SGHTA, CDR2 FQGNSA, per germline. The CDR3 DNA reads as TGTGCCAGCAGCTTAATAGACGGGGAGACCCAGTACTTC. Translating gives CASSLIDGETQYF.

As regards this clone: Other DNA sequences within the sample encode an identical CDR3. The chain employs TRBV5-1 and TRBJ2-5; 14 bases match TRBD2. Trimming cost V 4 bases and J 2 bases; bases outside gene matches: 4. The germline gives CDR1 SGHRS, CDR2 YFSETQ. The CDR3 totals 16 residues. CDR3 sequence reads: CASSPGLAGGQETQYF. In DNA form, the CDR3 reads TGCGCCAGCAGCCCAGGACTAGCGGGAGGACAAGAGACCCAGTACTTC. The entire variable domain, with the rest obtained from reference TRBV5-1 and TRBJ2-5, is as follows: KAGVTQTPRYLIKTRGQQVTLSCSPISGHRSVSWYQQTPGQGLQFLFEYFSETQRNKGNFPGRFSGRQFSNSRSEMNVSTLELGDSALYLCASSPGLAGGQETQYFGPGTRLLVL.

The chain combines TRBV2 with TRBJ2-6, with 7 nucleotides matching TRBD1. The V gene's germline CDR1 is SNHLY and CDR2 FYNNEI. Trimming at V came to 8 bases and at J to 2 bases, leaving 3 bases not matched to a gene. The CDR3 is 14 residues long. This CDR3 is CASAQGTGANVLTF. The CDR3 nucleotides are TGTGCCAGCGCACAGGGGACTGGGGCCAACGTCCTGACTTTC. Looking up the rest from reference TRBV2 and TRBJ2-6 gives the full variable domain: EPEVTQTPSHQVTQMGQEVILRCVPISNHLYFYWYRQILGQKVEFLVSFYNNEISEKSEIFDDQFSVERPDGSNFTLKIRSTKLEDSAMYFCASAQGTGANVLTFGAGSRLTVL.

The chain recombines TRBV7-3 with TRBJ2-5; the D gene is possibly TRBD2 (5 bases). The CDR3 length is 16 residues. Trimming took 5 bases from V and 2 from J, leaving 18 bases between them. Germline values: CDR1 SGHTA, CDR2 FQGTGA. CDR3 sequence: CASSLGGPSPQETQYF. The DNA for the CDR3 is TGTGCCAGCAGCCTAGGTGGTCCTAGCCCACAAGAGACCCAGTACTTC.

The chain uses TRBV5-1 and TRBJ1-1, with D unclear. Germline CDR1 is SGHRS and CDR2 is YFSETQ. Trimming removed 0 bases from V and 1 base from J, with 7 bases in between. The CDR3 extends over 14 amino acids. The CDR3 nucleotides read TGCGCCAGCAGCTTGGAAACTCGGAACACTGAAGCTTTCTTT. Encoded protein: CASSLETRNTEAFF.